Following are 10 T cell receptor beta chains from one sample sequenced in a study of blood T cell repertoires in COVID-19. Measured with immunoSEQ multiplex PCR; TCRdb has only the in-frame clones, and not every one. Of almost 55,000 clones in the sample, over 75% were seen once. The source material was peripheral blood. All receptors come from a woman aged 35 to 49 with active COVID-19.

The CDR3 is CASSLPRVAGTADTQYF. As DNA, the CDR3 is TGTGCCAGCAGCCTCCCCAGGGTAGCGGGGACCGCAGATACGCAGTATTTT. This sequence joins TRBV3-1 (or the pseudogene TRBV3-2) and TRBJ2-3; 8 positions match TRBD2. This CDR3 region has 17 residues. The germline CDR1 and CDR2 sequences are LGHDT and YNNKEL (reference sequence). V dropped 4 bases and J dropped 4; count of bases not matched to a gene: 13.

The chain employs TRBV12-5 and TRBJ1-5; 8 nucleotides match TRBD1. The CDR3 runs 17 residues. Trimming at V came to 6 bases and at J to 5 bases, leaving 15 bases not matched to a gene. The germline V gene encodes CDR1 LGHNT and CDR2 FRNRAP. The CDR3 reads CASGIALRDRWDQPQHF. The CDR3 DNA follows: TGTGCTAGTGGGATCGCCCTCCGGGACAGGTGGGATCAGCCCCAGCATTTT.

The rearrangement uses TRBV2 and TRBJ1-4; weak D call: TRBD1 (5 bases). The CDR3 runs 15 residues. Germline V CDR1 and CDR2: SNHLY, FYNNEI. Between the trimmed V and J ends, which lost 5 bases and 3 bases, there was a span of 13 bases. The CDR3 region has the DNA TGTGCCAGCAGTTCGGCAGGGAGGGCTAATGAAAAACTGTTTTTT. This codes for CASSSAGRANEKLFF.

The chain joins TRBV6-1 to TRBJ2-1; 13 positions match TRBD2. Per germline, CDR1 MNHNS and CDR2 SASEGT. The CDR3 extends over 16 amino acids. V was pared by 4 bases and J by 7 bases, with 7 bases of the junction left unmatched. CDR3: CASSGRTSGGANEQFF. For the CDR3, the DNA is TGTGCCAGCAGTGGACGAACTAGCGGGGGGGCGAATGAGCAGTTCTTC.

The chain uses TRBV25-1 and TRBJ1-2, with 10 bases aligning to TRBD1. CDR1 is MGHDK and CDR2 is SYGVNS in the germline V gene. This CDR3 comprises 14 residues. Trimming removed 6 bases from V and 7 bases from J; junction bases left unmatched: 8. The CDR3 coding sequence is TGTGCCAGCAGCATGGGACAGGGGTTTTCTGGCTACACCTTC. Translated: CASSMGQGFSGYTF.

This clone was picked up one time. This chain joins TRBV30 and TRBJ2-1, with 8 bases fitting TRBD2. J gave up 3 bases and V 3 bases, and 7 bases lay outside the gene matches. From germline, CDR1 is GTSNPN and CDR2 SVGIG (reference sequence). The CDR3 totals 15 residues. CDR3 amino acids: CAWRVSGDLYNEQFF. DNA for the CDR3: TGTGCCTGGAGGGTTAGCGGGGACCTCTACAATGAGCAGTTCTTC.

The J gene is TRBJ1-2, the V gene TRBV3-1 (or the pseudogene TRBV3-2); D might be TRBD1 (5 bases). Trimming left V 0 bases short and J 8 bases short, with 19 bases between. Germline V gene sequence: CDR1 LGHDT, CDR2 YNNKEL (reference sequence). The CDR3 loop spans 16 amino acids. CDR3 in DNA: TGTGCCAGCAGCCAAGATAGTACAGGCGCGGGGCTCGGCTACACCTTC. Protein product: CASSQDSTGAGLGYTF.

The V call is TRBV11-2, the J call TRBJ2-1; no firm D call. Deletions cut 0 bases from V and 0 bases from J, with 6 bases between. The CDR3 spans 15 residues. CDR1 SGHAT and CDR2 FQNNGV come from the germline V gene. For the CDR3, the DNA is TGTGCCAGCAGCTTAGAGGGCAGCTCCTACAATGAGCAGTTCTTC. It codes for CASSLEGSSYNEQFF.

The chain uses TRBV6-1 and TRBJ1-2, with 11 bases identical to TRBD1. This CDR3 region has 16 residues. V dropped 0 bases and J dropped 6; count of bases not matched to a gene: 6. Germline CDR1 and CDR2: MNHNS and SASEGT. The CDR3 region is CASSEAPDRGRHGYTF. The CDR3 bases are TGTGCCAGCAGTGAAGCCCCGGACAGGGGGCGCCATGGCTACACCTTC.

The chain links TRBV25-1 to TRBJ2-7, with 12 bases fitting TRBD2. CDR1 is MGHDK, CDR2 SYGVNS, per germline. This CDR3 spans 15 amino acids. The J segment lost 2 bases and the V segment lost 4 bases, leaving 3 bases of the junction unmatched. CDR3 protein: CASSGTSGGTYEQYF. The CDR3 bases are TGTGCCAGCAGTGGAACTAGCGGGGGGACCTACGAGCAGTACTTC.